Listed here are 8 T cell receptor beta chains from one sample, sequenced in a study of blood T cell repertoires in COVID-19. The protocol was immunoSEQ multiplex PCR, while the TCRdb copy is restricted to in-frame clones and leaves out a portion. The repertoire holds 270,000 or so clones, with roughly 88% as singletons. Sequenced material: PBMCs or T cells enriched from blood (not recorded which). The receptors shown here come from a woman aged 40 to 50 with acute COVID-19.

The CDR3 here is CASRPTSGWNEQFF. The CDR3 DNA reads as TGCGCCAGCAGACCTACTAGCGGTTGGAATGAGCAGTTCTTC. The chain carries TRBV4-3 and TRBJ2-1; 8 bases match TRBD2. V lost 6 bases and J lost 7; bases outside the gene matches: 8. The CDR3 has 14 residues. Germline-derived CDR1 and CDR2 are LGHNA and YSLEER.

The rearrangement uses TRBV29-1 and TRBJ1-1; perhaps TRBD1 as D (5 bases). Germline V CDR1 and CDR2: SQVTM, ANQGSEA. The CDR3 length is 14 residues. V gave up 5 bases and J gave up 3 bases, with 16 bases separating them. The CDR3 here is CSVLPGHRHTEAFF. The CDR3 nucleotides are TGCAGCGTTCTGCCCGGACATAGGCACACTGAAGCTTTCTTT.

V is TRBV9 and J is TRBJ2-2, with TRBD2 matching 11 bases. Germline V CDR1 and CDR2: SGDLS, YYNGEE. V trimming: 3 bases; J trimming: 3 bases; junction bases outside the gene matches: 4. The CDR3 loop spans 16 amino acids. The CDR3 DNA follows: TGTGCCAGCAGCGATCCGGGACTAGCGGACACCGGGGAGCTGTTTTTT. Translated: CASSDPGLADTGELFF.

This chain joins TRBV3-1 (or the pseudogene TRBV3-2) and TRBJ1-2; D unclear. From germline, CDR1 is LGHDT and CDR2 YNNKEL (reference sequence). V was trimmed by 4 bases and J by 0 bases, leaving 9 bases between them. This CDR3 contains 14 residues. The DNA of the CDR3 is TGTGCCAGCAGCCCTCAGGTTGCTAACTATGGCTACACCTTC. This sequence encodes CASSPQVANYGYTF.

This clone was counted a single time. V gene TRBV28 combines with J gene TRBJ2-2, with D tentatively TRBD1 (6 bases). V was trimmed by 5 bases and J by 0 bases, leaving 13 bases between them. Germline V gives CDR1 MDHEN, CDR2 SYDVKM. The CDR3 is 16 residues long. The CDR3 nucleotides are TGTGCCAGCAGTCTACAGGGAGCCGCGAACACCGGGGAGCTGTTTTTT. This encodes CASSLQGAANTGELFF.

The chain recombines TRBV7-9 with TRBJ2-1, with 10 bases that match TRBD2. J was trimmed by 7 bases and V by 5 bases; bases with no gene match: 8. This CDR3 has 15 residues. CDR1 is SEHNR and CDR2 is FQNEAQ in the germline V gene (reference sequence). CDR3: CASSQEREGRNEQFF. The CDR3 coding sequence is TGTGCCAGCAGCCAGGAGCGGGAGGGCCGAAATGAGCAGTTCTTC.

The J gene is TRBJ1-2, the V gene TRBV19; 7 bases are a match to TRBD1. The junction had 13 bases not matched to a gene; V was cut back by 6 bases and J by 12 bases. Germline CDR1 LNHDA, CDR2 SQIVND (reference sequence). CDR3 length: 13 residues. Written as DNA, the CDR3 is TGTGCCAGTAGGTCGGACAGGCCGGGTCAAAACACCTTC. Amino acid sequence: CASRSDRPGQNTF.

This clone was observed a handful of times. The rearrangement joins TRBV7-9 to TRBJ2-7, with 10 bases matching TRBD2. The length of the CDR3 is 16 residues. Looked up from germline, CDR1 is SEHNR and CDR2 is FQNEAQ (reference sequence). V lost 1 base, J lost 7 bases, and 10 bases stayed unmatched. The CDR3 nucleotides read TGTGCCAGCAGCTTAGGAAAGTGGACTAGCGGAGAAGAGCAGTACGTC. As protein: CASSLGKWTSGEEQYV.